This T cell receptor beta chain originates from a study of blood T cells in healthy people across ages. A second about 7 to 12 cycle PCR used barcoded and J-beta primers. Each CDR3 protein gets one entry after TCRdb re-called the 5' RACE reads with MiXCR. The sample holds about a million distinct CDR3 sequences; 30% to 40% are singletons and the top ten take around 13%. V gave up 0 bases and J gave up 4 bases, with 9 bases separating them. This CDR3 contains 14 residues. Sequencing was performed on blood. This chain joins TRBV12-3 or TRBV12-4 and TRBJ1-1, with a possible D match to TRBD1 (6 bases). The TCR comes from a young man in good health. The CDR3 protein is CASSLARGGTEAFF. In nucleotides, the CDR3 is TGTGCCAGCAGTTTAGCCAGGGGCGGCACTGAAGCTTTCTTT.